These 26 T cell receptor beta chains originate from one sample sequenced in a study of monozygotic twins with inflammatory bowel disease. TCRdb re-analyzed the 5' RACE reads; it lists each CDR3 protein once, without DNA. With around 450,000 distinct CDR3 sequences in the sample, the ten largest clones hold about 2.6%. The sequencing sample was made of blood. The receptor source for this set is a human donor with ulcerative colitis or Crohn's disease, or a healthy co-twin of an affected twin (not recorded which).

This chain uses TRBV15 with TRBJ2-1; the D gene TCRdb calls, TRBD2, cannot be checked with no DNA. The CDR3 consists of 15 residues. Per germline, CDR1 LNHNV and CDR2 YYDKDF (reference sequence). This CDR3 is CATSRSGGGVNEQFF.

The chain couples TRBV9 to TRBJ2-3; TCRdb picks TRBD2, but there is no DNA to check that call. This CDR3 has 17 amino acids. Germline CDR1 and CDR2: SGDLS and YYNGEE. The CDR3 loop is CASSPGLAGGLSDTQYF.

The CDR3 region is CASSQADYEQYF. This sequence joins TRBV3-1 and TRBJ2-7. Germline V gene lookup returns CDR1 LGHDT and CDR2 YNNKEL (reference sequence). CDR3 length equals 12 residues.

The chain couples TRBV11-2 to TRBJ2-3; TCRdb's D call, TRBD2, is unchecked because there is no DNA. CDR3 length: 17 residues. Germline loops: CDR1 SGHAT, CDR2 FQNNGV. CDR3 amino acids: CASSPGPTSGGADTQYF.

The genes are TRBV6-2 or TRBV6-3 and TRBJ2-7; TCRdb's D call of TRBD1 is untestable without DNA. This CDR3 region has 16 residues. The germline CDR1 and CDR2 sequences are MNHEY and SVGEGT. CDR3 protein: CASISYGGPSSYEQYF.

This chain joins TRBV14 and TRBJ1-2; TCRdb selects TRBD1, and the lack of DNA leaves this call unchecked. There are 14 residues in the CDR3. Germline CDR1 reads SGHDN; CDR2 reads FVKESK. CDR3 sequence reads: CASIPKTEDYGYTF.

V and J are TRBV4-1 and TRBJ2-7. The CDR3 spans 16 residues. CDR1 MGHRA and CDR2 YSYEKL come from the germline V gene. The CDR3 is CASSQDFGRVEGEQYF.

The CDR3 here is CASSYKDNSPLHF. The J gene is TRBJ1-6, the V gene TRBV27. There are 13 residues in the CDR3. CDR1 is MNHEY and CDR2 is SMNVEV in the germline V gene (reference sequence).

The rearrangement joins TRBV19 to TRBJ1-1. CDR1 and CDR2 from the germline V gene are LNHDA and SQIVND (reference sequence). The CDR3 loop spans 14 amino acids. CDR3 in amino acids: CASSIGQENTEAFF.

The chain is built from TRBV19 and TRBJ2-2. The length of the CDR3 is 13 residues. Germline lookup yields CDR1 LNHDA and CDR2 SQIVND (reference sequence). CDR3 in amino acids: CASSLAGVGELFF.

The J gene is TRBJ2-2, the V gene TRBV15; as DNA is missing, the TRBD1 call by TCRdb cannot be tested. This CDR3 has 15 residues. Germline assignment: CDR1 LNHNV and CDR2 YYDKDF (reference sequence). The CDR3 is CATNERGWNTGELFF.

The chain couples TRBV11-2 to TRBJ2-7; checking the TCRdb D call of TRBD1 is not possible without DNA. Germline V CDR1 and CDR2: SGHAT, FQNNGV. The CDR3 has 14 residues. The CDR3 here is CASSPAAASYEQYF.

J is TRBJ1-2 and V is TRBV30; TCRdb returns TRBD1, unconfirmable since there is no DNA. CDR1 is GTSNPN and CDR2 is SVGIG in the germline V gene (reference sequence). The length of the CDR3 is 13 residues. The chain's CDR3 is CACRQGNNYGYTF.

The J gene is TRBJ1-5, the V gene TRBV7-8; the D gene TCRdb calls, TRBD1, cannot be checked with no DNA. The CDR3 runs 13 residues. The germline V gene encodes CDR1 SGHVS and CDR2 FQNEAQ. CDR3 residues: CASTRQGNQPQHF.

The genes are TRBV4-1 and TRBJ2-3; absent DNA, TCRdb's TRBD2 call cannot be checked. This CDR3 is built from 15 residues. From germline, CDR1 is MGHRA and CDR2 YSYEKL. CDR3: CASSQVVSGTDTQYF.

The chain employs TRBV5-1 and TRBJ1-1; TCRdb lists TRBD1, though no DNA is available to test this call. CDR1 SGHRS and CDR2 YFSETQ come from the germline V gene. This CDR3 has 15 residues. CDR3 loop: CASSLVTGAGTEAFF.

The CDR3 sequence: CASSSLGELAGSQYF. V usage is TRBV5-5 and J usage is TRBJ2-3; no DNA is available, so the TRBD2 call from TCRdb remains unchecked. Germline-derived CDR1 and CDR2 are SGHKS and YYEKEE (reference sequence). This CDR3 contains 15 residues.

The V and J genes are TRBV20-1 and TRBJ2-2; TCRdb lists TRBD1, though no DNA is available to test this call. Germline loops: CDR1 DFQATT, CDR2 SNEGSKA (reference sequence). This CDR3 has 15 residues. The CDR3 protein is CSAPTPLRGTGELFF.

V gene TRBV27 combines with J gene TRBJ1-5; TCRdb selects TRBD1, and the lack of DNA leaves this call unchecked. The CDR3 consists of 14 residues. Germline V gene lookup returns CDR1 MNHEY and CDR2 SMNVEV (reference sequence). The CDR3 is CATMKMGGNQPQHF.

CDR3 amino acids: CSASRASGGVQETQYF. This chain connects TRBV20-1 to TRBJ2-5; TCRdb calls TRBD2, which cannot be checked without DNA. Germline CDR1 DFQATT, CDR2 SNEGSKA (reference sequence). The CDR3 covers 16 residues.

This chain connects TRBV5-1 to TRBJ2-3; TCRdb indicates TRBD2, and absent DNA this call remains unverified. CDR3 length equals 15 residues. Germline loops: CDR1 SGHRS, CDR2 YFSETQ. CDR3 protein: CASSPGGLVGDTQYF.

This chain links TRBV5-1 with TRBJ1-1. Germline lookup yields CDR1 SGHRS and CDR2 YFSETQ. The CDR3 has 14 amino acids. CDR3 residues: CASSLSVMNTEAFF.

V is TRBV28 and J is TRBJ2-2. There are 11 residues in the CDR3. Germline assignment: CDR1 MDHEN and CDR2 SYDVKM. CDR3 region: CATRNRAQLFF.

The V gene is TRBV18, the J gene TRBJ1-5; the TCRdb D gene call, TRBD1, has no DNA to confirm it. CDR3 size: 15 residues. Germline lookup yields CDR1 KGHSH and CDR2 LQKENI. This CDR3 reads CASSQLTGGVQPQHF. Variable domain in full (rest from reference TRBV18 and TRBJ1-5): NAGVMQNPRHLVRRRGQEARLRCSPMKGHSHVYWYRQLPEEGLKFMVYLQKENIIDESGMPKERFSAEFPKEGPSILRIQQVVRGDSAAYFCASSQLTGGVQPQHFGDGTRLSIL.

The V and J genes are TRBV28 and TRBJ2-2; checking the TCRdb D call of TRBD2 is not possible without DNA. Germline assignment: CDR1 MDHEN and CDR2 SYDVKM. The CDR3 runs to 14 residues. The CDR3 loop reads CASSLEEGVGELFF.

This chain joins TRBV5-1 and TRBJ2-2; as DNA is missing, the TRBD2 call by TCRdb cannot be tested. This CDR3 region has 18 residues. Germline V gene sequence: CDR1 SGHRS, CDR2 YFSETQ. The CDR3 is CASSLVPGTSFGVGELFF.